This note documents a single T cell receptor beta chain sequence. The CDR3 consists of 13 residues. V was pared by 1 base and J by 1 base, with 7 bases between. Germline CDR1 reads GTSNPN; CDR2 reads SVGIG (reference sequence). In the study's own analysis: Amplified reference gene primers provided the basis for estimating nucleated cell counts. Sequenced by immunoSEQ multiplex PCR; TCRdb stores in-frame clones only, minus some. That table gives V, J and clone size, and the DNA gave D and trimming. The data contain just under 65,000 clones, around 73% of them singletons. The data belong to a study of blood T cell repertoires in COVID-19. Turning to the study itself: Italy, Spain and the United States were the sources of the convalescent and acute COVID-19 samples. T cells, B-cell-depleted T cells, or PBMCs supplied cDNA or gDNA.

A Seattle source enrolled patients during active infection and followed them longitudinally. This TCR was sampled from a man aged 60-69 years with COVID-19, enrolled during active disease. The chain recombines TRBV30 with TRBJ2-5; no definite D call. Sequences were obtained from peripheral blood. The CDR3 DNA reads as TGTGCCTGGAGTGCGAACTTCCAAGAGACCCAGTACTTC. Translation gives CAWSANFQETQYF. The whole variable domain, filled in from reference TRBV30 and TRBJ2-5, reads SQTIHQWPATLVQPVGSPLSLECTVEGTSNPNLYWYRQAAGRGLQLLFYSVGIGQISSEVPQNLSASRPQDRQFILSSKKLLLSDSGFYLCAWSANFQETQYFGPGTRLLVL.